This entry describes one TCR beta chain. This entry comes from a study of CD8 T cells in Susac syndrome. CDR3 size: 14 residues. V lost 5 bases, J lost 7 bases, and 6 bases stayed unmatched. The germline V gene encodes CDR1 SEHNR and CDR2 FQNEAQ (reference sequence). The authors sequenced TCR beta from blood CD8+ and CD4+ T cells. A quantity of about 0.5 to 1 ug RNA underwent reverse transcription using random hexamers. Multiplex immunoSEQ PCR targeted 54 Vbeta and 13 Jbeta TCR beta segments. Each CDR3 protein gets one entry after TCRdb re-called the immunoSEQ multiplex PCR reads with MiXCR. The sample includes about 280,000 distinct CDR3 sequences, approximately 85% of them seen just once.

Sequenced sample: CD8+ T cells from PBMCs. The rearrangement links TRBV7-9 to TRBJ1-2; TRBD1 matches at 11 bases. This TCR came from a human donor with multiple sclerosis. The CDR3 sequence is CASSEGQGARGYTF. CDR3 in DNA: TGTGCCAGCAGCGAAGGACAGGGGGCGCGTGGCTACACCTTC.